This T cell receptor (beta chain) was sequenced in a study of PD-1 blockade in classical Hodgkin lymphoma. Turning to the study itself: Patients were infused with nivolumab 3 mg/kg every 2 weeks. Study findings and constraints: Repertoire difference causes, possibly disease activity or prior therapy, remain undefined. Baseline diversity resembling that of newly diagnosed patients was seen in complete responders.

Clones were sequenced by immunoSEQ multiplex PCR, and TCRdb holds only the in-frame ones, with some missing. The sample records about 29,000 clones, roughly 87% being singletons. Every single patient, without exception, relapsed after autologous stem cell transplantation, and brentuximab vedotin exposure varied. Researchers report purifying CD4+ T cells from thawed PBMCs by magnetic negative selection. Progressive disease, partial response or complete response was each patient's best response. This clone appeared a few times. The antigen is unknown. CDR1 SGHAT and CDR2 FQNNGV come from the germline V gene. The V end lost 8 bases, the J end lost 2 bases, and 9 bases lay between the germline ends. This CDR3 spans 12 amino acids.

The genes are TRBV11-2 and TRBJ1-2; D is perhaps TRBD1 (5 bases). The source was CD4+ T cells from blood, collected at baseline. The source is a human donor with classical Hodgkin lymphoma. The CDR3 is CASDEGNYGYTF. CDR3 DNA sequence: TGTGCCAGCGATGAGGGGAACTATGGCTACACCTTC.